This T cell receptor beta chain was captured in a study of blood T cell repertoires in COVID-19. Sequencing used immunoSEQ multiplex PCR; TCRdb keeps in-frame clones, though not all of them. Here the sample spans some 220,000 clones, 65% to 90% being singletons. After removal of 0 bases from V and 4 bases from J, the junction contained 3 bases not matched to a gene. Germline CDR1 reads SGHRS; CDR2 reads YFSETQ. This CDR3 has 14 amino acids. The genes are TRBV5-1 and TRBJ2-5; 7 positions agree with TRBD2. The sequencing input was peripheral blood. The receptor was isolated from a man aged 50-60 years with active or convalescent COVID-19. Here the CDR3 reads CASSLEGGPETQYF. CDR3 bases: TGCGCCAGCAGCTTGGAGGGAGGGCCAGAGACCCAGTACTTC.